A single sample is the source of the 22 T cell receptor beta chains below, sequenced in a study of response to subunit inactivated influenza vaccine. MiXCR was run by TCRdb on the RT-PCR reads, yielding one entry per CDR3 protein. There are approximately 530,000 distinct CDR3 sequences in the sample; around 7.9% occur only once, and about 12% lies in the top ten. Sequenced material: PBMCs from blood, taken roughly 24 months after vaccination. Every receptor here comes from a man between 50 and 69 years old who received an inactivated influenza vaccine.

The rearrangement joins TRBV5-1 to TRBJ1-2, with 9 positions matching TRBD1. Germline V lookup: CDR1 SGHRS, CDR2 YFSETQ. The CDR3 spans 18 residues. With 0 bases clipped from V and 8 bases from J, the junction kept 17 bases outside the gene matches. The DNA for the CDR3 is TGCGCCAGCAGCTTGGCCTTGGGACAGGGCTACAGTACTGGCGGCTACACCTTC. Amino acid sequence: CASSLALGQGYSTGGYTF.

V and J are TRBV20-1 and TRBJ2-2, with TRBD1 identical over 9 bases. There are 14 residues in the CDR3. The germline gives CDR1 DFQATT, CDR2 SNEGSKA (reference sequence). Trimming at V came to 4 bases and at J to 6 bases, leaving 6 bases not matched to a gene. Written as DNA, the CDR3 is TGCAGTGCTAAAAACAGGGGGCGGGCCGGGGAGCTGTTTTTT. Translated, it gives CSAKNRGRAGELFF.

Many counts were recorded for this clonotype. The rearrangement uses TRBV7-6 and TRBJ2-3, with D perhaps assigned TRBD1 or TRBD2 (5 bases each). The CDR3 covers 13 residues. Trimming took 1 base from V and 6 from J, leaving 8 bases between them. Germline V lookup: CDR1 SGHVS, CDR2 FNYEAQ. DNA of the CDR3: TGTGCCAGCAGCTTAGTGGGGGTGGATACGCAGTATTTT. Translating gives CASSLVGVDTQYF.

This clonotype was counted many times. This chain links TRBV7-2 with TRBJ2-7; TRBD1 matches 7 bases. This CDR3 spans 13 amino acids. Unmatched junction bases numbered 7, after V lost 5 bases and J lost 6 bases. CDR1 and CDR2 from the germline V gene are SGHTA and FQGNSA. The CDR3 DNA is TGTGCCAGCAGCGCAGGGACAGCTCGCGAGCAGTACTTC. It codes for CASSAGTAREQYF.

The rearrangement links TRBV28 to TRBJ1-5; maybe TRBD1 (6 bases). Per the germline V gene, CDR1 is MDHEN and CDR2 is SYDVKM. This CDR3 has 16 residues. Trimming cost V 7 bases and J 1 base, with 17 bases left between them. CDR3 DNA: TGTGCCAGCACCCCCCCATGGGGGCGAAGCAATCAGCCCCAGCATTTT. This translates into CASTPPWGRSNQPQHF.

This clonotype was seen more than once but under ten times. This sequence joins TRBV27 and TRBJ1-2; 8 positions match TRBD1. This CDR3 has 13 residues. Trimming cost V 5 bases and J 8 bases; bases outside gene matches: 7. Germline CDR1 and CDR2: MNHEY and SMNVEV (reference sequence). The chain's CDR3 is CASSLHRGWGYTF. DNA for the CDR3: TGTGCCAGCAGTCTCCACAGGGGGTGGGGCTACACCTTC.

The sample holds a few counts of this clonotype. The chain recombines TRBV28 with TRBJ1-1; D remains unclear. Germline V gives CDR1 MDHEN, CDR2 SYDVKM. The CDR3 extends over 16 amino acids. V lost 1 base and J lost 0, with 12 bases in between. In DNA form, the CDR3 reads TGTGCCAGCAGTTTATCGGGCGGGATTATGAACACTGAAGCTTTCTTT. Translating it yields CASSLSGGIMNTEAFF.

The sample holds many counts of this clonotype. This chain connects TRBV9 to TRBJ2-3; TRBD2 matches 7 bases. After removal of 0 bases from V and 4 bases from J, the junction contained 5 bases not matched to a gene. This CDR3 is built from 15 residues. Germline assignment: CDR1 SGDLS and CDR2 YYNGEE. CDR3 bases: TGTGCCAGCAGCGTAGGGGAGGGCACCGCAGATACGCAGTATTTT. Its protein product is CASSVGEGTADTQYF.

The CDR3 spells CASSRPRASTQYF. The CDR3, as DNA: TGTGCCAGCAGTCGCCCCAGGGCCTCGACCCAGTACTTC. The chain employs TRBV28 and TRBJ2-5; a possible D gene is TRBD1 (5 bases). Trimming removed 5 bases from V and 7 bases from J, with 14 bases in between. The length of the CDR3 is 13 residues. Per germline, CDR1 MDHEN and CDR2 SYDVKM.

The table lists this clonotype with many counts. The chain is built from TRBV9 and TRBJ2-5; D is ambiguous. Germline CDR1 and CDR2: SGDLS and YYNGEE. Trimming removed 1 base at V and 5 bases at J, with 15 bases between. CDR3 length: 15 residues. CDR3 nucleotides: TGTGCCAGCAGCGTACAACTTGGGATTGGCGAGACCCAGTACTTC. This sequence encodes CASSVQLGIGETQYF. Looking up the rest from reference TRBV9 and TRBJ2-5 gives the full variable domain: DSGVTQTPKHLITATGQRVTLRCSPRSGDLSVYWYQQSLDQGLQFLIQYYNGEERAKGNILERFSAQQFPDLHSELNLSSLELGDSALYFCASSVQLGIGETQYFGPGTRLLVL.

The sample holds many counts of this clonotype. The chain couples TRBV28 to TRBJ2-7; D unresolved. Germline V gene data show CDR1 as MDHEN and CDR2 as SYDVKM. The ends were cut back, 7 bases at V and 3 bases at J, with 16 bases in the middle. The CDR3 has 14 amino acids. CDR3 amino acids: CASKRWAADYEQYF. For the CDR3, the DNA is TGTGCCAGCAAACGGTGGGCAGCTGACTACGAGCAGTACTTC.

The rearrangement links TRBV4-3 to TRBJ2-1, with D possibly TRBD1 on 5 matching bases. The CDR3 extends over 18 amino acids. V gave up 0 bases and J gave up 0 bases, with 15 bases separating them. Germline V gene lookup returns CDR1 LGHNA and CDR2 YSLEER. The CDR3 loop is CASSQDFWGGSSYNEQFF. For the CDR3, the DNA is TGCGCCAGCAGCCAAGATTTTTGGGGCGGTTCCTCCTACAATGAGCAGTTCTTC.

The table lists this clonotype with a few counts. The chain combines TRBV20-1 with TRBJ1-4; tentative D call: TRBD1 (5 bases). There are 13 residues in the CDR3. CDR1 is DFQATT, CDR2 SNEGSKA, per germline (reference sequence). V was trimmed by 0 bases and J by 8 bases, leaving 10 bases between them. CDR3 DNA: TGCAGTGCTAGAGATGCCAGGGAGGAAAAACTGTTTTTT. Residues: CSARDAREEKLFF.

The J gene is TRBJ2-1, the V gene TRBV4-3; D unclear. This CDR3 is built from 13 residues. Germline assignment: CDR1 LGHNA and CDR2 YSLEER. Between the trimmed V and J ends, which lost 0 bases and 8 bases, there was a span of 8 bases. CDR3 nucleotide sequence: TGCGCCAGCAGCCAAGATATTGAGTATGAGCAGTTCTTC. This sequence encodes CASSQDIEYEQFF.

This clonotype occurred a few times. This chain uses TRBV6-2 or TRBV6-3 with TRBJ1-5; D remains unclear. This CDR3 comprises 12 residues. The germline V gene encodes CDR1 MNHEY and CDR2 SVGEGT. Trimming stripped 2 bases from V and 6 bases from J, with 5 bases between. In nucleotides, the CDR3 is TGTGCCAGCAGTTACCCGACTCAGCCCCAGCATTTT. Translating gives CASSYPTQPQHF.

This clonotype was observed many times. This sequence joins TRBV5-1 and TRBJ1-1; D not certain. Trimming took off 0 bases at V and 5 bases at J, with 8 bases between the two ends. This CDR3 contains 13 residues. Per germline, CDR1 SGHRS and CDR2 YFSETQ. CDR3 sequence: CASSLGTGTEAFF. The CDR3 DNA sequence: TGCGCCAGCAGCTTGGGCACTGGTACTGAAGCTTTCTTT.

The chain combines TRBV19 with TRBJ2-1, with 10 positions matching TRBD2. The V and J ends lost 6 bases and 5 bases, in that order; junction bases with no gene match: 7. Germline loops: CDR1 LNHDA, CDR2 SQIVND (reference sequence). The CDR3 runs 15 residues. Written as DNA, the CDR3 is TGTGCCAGTAGCCCTAGCGGGAGCTTTAACAATGAGCAGTTCTTC. It translates to CASSPSGSFNNEQFF. The full variable domain, in which reference TRBV19 and TRBJ2-1 provide the parts outside the CDR3, is DGGITQSPKYLFRKEGQNVTLSCEQNLNHDAMYWYRQDPGQGLRLIYYSQIVNDFQKGDIAEGYSVSREKKESFPLTVTSAQKNPTAFYLCASSPSGSFNNEQFFGPGTRLTVL.

This clonotype was detected only a few times. CDR3 residues: CSVAGAGRNEQFF. DNA for the CDR3: TGCAGCGTAGCAGGGGCCGGTCGCAATGAGCAGTTCTTC. V is TRBV29-1 and J is TRBJ2-1, with a tentative D call TRBD1 (6 bases). Germline V gene data show CDR1 as SQVTM and CDR2 as ANQGSEA. V was trimmed by 6 bases and J by 6 bases, leaving 15 bases between them. The CDR3 covers 13 residues.

This clonotype was seen many times. The rearrangement joins TRBV20-1 to TRBJ1-5; D is perhaps TRBD1 (6 bases). The CDR3 covers 12 residues. From germline, CDR1 is DFQATT and CDR2 SNEGSKA (reference sequence). V lost 5 bases and J lost 9, with 14 bases in between. CDR3 in DNA: TGCAGTGCTGGAAGGGACACAGGGCCCCAGCATTTT. This gives the protein CSAGRDTGPQHF.

The chain joins TRBV7-2 to TRBJ1-5; D ambiguous. V lost 5 bases and J lost 0, with 8 bases in between. The CDR3 runs to 14 residues. Germline-derived CDR1 and CDR2 are SGHTA and FQGNSA. The CDR3 reads CASSDLHSNQPQHF. The CDR3 DNA reads TGTGCCAGCAGCGACCTTCATAGCAATCAGCCCCAGCATTTT.

This clonotype was seen only a few times. The V and J genes are TRBV20-1 and TRBJ1-2, with a possible D match to TRBD1 (5 bases). Trimming shortened V by 5 bases and J by 4 bases, and 5 bases separated the two germline ends. This CDR3 spans 10 amino acids. Germline V lookup: CDR1 DFQATT, CDR2 SNEGSKA (reference sequence). The CDR3 DNA is TGCAGTGCTGACAGCTATGGCTACACCTTC. This gives the protein CSADSYGYTF.

The chain joins TRBV20-1 to TRBJ2-5, with 9 bases matching TRBD2. V was pared by 0 bases and J by 3 bases, with 8 bases of the junction left unmatched. The germline gives CDR1 DFQATT, CDR2 SNEGSKA (reference sequence). CDR3 length: 16 amino acids. The CDR3 protein is CSARDYGLAIEETQYF. The CDR3 nucleotides read TGCAGTGCTAGAGATTACGGACTAGCGATTGAAGAGACCCAGTACTTC.